The 9 T cell receptor beta chains given below trace back to one sample, sequenced in a study of glioma-infiltrating T cells after dendritic cell vaccination. The time point here: after dendritic cell vaccination, including at tumor progression/relapse. The data were produced by immunoSEQ multiplex PCR, yet TCRdb's version contains in-frame clones alone and is incomplete. This sample carries tens of thousands of clones, approximately 75% of them seen once, and the ten largest clones take roughly 2.1%. The material was blood, obtained after dendritic cell vaccination. The receptors were sampled from a human donor with glioblastoma.

This chain connects TRBV7-9 to TRBJ1-2; D is ambiguous. Germline V gives CDR1 SEHNR, CDR2 FQNEAQ (reference sequence). The V and J ends lost 3 bases and 6 bases respectively, with 5 bases between them. The CDR3 is 11 amino acids. The DNA of the CDR3 is TGTGCCAGCAGCTTTCAGAATGGCTACACCTTC. Protein product: CASSFQNGYTF.

The V and J genes are TRBV2 and TRBJ2-1; D is possibly TRBD2 (5 bases). CDR3 size: 16 residues. Germline assignment: CDR1 SNHLY and CDR2 FYNNEI. V lost 4 bases, J lost 6 bases, and 19 bases lay in between. The CDR3, as DNA: TGTGCCAGCAGTGGATCTGGTCGCGGAGGCGGCAATGAGCAGTTCTTC. The encoded protein is CASSGSGRGGGNEQFF.

The chain recombines TRBV11-2 with TRBJ2-1; TRBD2 matches 8 bases. J lost 7 bases, V lost 3 bases, and 8 bases had no gene match. The CDR3 extends over 15 amino acids. In germline, CDR1 is SGHAT, CDR2 FQNNGV. CDR3 bases: TGTGCCAGCAGCTTCGACCGGGGGGGCTTGAATGAGCAGTTCTTC. Protein sequence: CASSFDRGGLNEQFF.

The chain links TRBV7-9 to TRBJ1-4; D remains unclear. The length of the CDR3 is 16 residues. V lost 4 bases and J lost 4, with 16 bases in between. Per the germline V gene, CDR1 is SEHNR and CDR2 is FQNEAQ (reference sequence). Written as DNA, the CDR3 is TGTGCCAGCAGCTCCAGCTTCGTACAGATTAATGAAAAACTGTTTTTT. Translated, it gives CASSSSFVQINEKLFF.

The rearrangement links TRBV15 to TRBJ2-7; the D gene is possibly TRBD1 (5 bases). The length of the CDR3 is 15 residues. V was clipped by 1 base and J by 4 bases, with 14 bases between them. Looked up from germline, CDR1 is LNHNV and CDR2 is YYDKDF (reference sequence). CDR3 coding DNA: TGTGCCACCAGCAGAGGAAAAGGGGTTGGTTACGAGCAGTACTTC. This translates into CATSRGKGVGYEQYF.

The CDR3 DNA is TGTGCCAGCAGTTTGGCTAGCGGTAGTTTCGATGAGCAGTTCTTC. Translated, it gives CASSLASGSFDEQFF. This rearrangement joins TRBV27 to TRBJ2-1; 7 bases are a match to TRBD2. The J segment lost 8 bases and the V segment lost 3 bases, leaving 10 bases of the junction unmatched. There are 15 residues in the CDR3. Germline CDR1 and CDR2: MNHEY and SMNVEV (reference sequence).

This clone showed up just once. This chain joins TRBV27 and TRBJ2-5; the D gene is possibly TRBD2 (6 bases). Trimming stripped 4 bases from V and 4 bases from J, with 13 bases between. The CDR3 spans 14 residues. CDR1 is MNHEY and CDR2 is SMNVEV in the germline V gene (reference sequence). The CDR3 DNA sequence: TGTGCCAGCAGTTGGGGGAGGAGGGGAGAGACCCAGTACTTC. It translates to CASSWGRRGETQYF.

This clone was picked up a small number of times. The chain has TRBV6-1 and TRBJ2-7; TRBD2 matches at 8 bases. CDR3 length: 18 residues. With 0 bases clipped from V and 0 bases from J, the junction kept 10 bases outside the gene matches. Germline V gene data show CDR1 as MNHNS and CDR2 as SASEGT. The CDR3 region is CASSEARSGRTSSYEQYV. The DNA of the CDR3 is TGTGCCAGCAGTGAAGCTCGGAGCGGGAGAACAAGCTCCTACGAGCAGTACGTC.

The V gene is TRBV13, the J gene TRBJ1-5, with 7 bases lining up with TRBD1. This CDR3 comprises 16 residues. The germline CDR1 and CDR2 sequences are PRHDT and FYEKMQ (reference sequence). Trimming removed 2 bases from V and 4 bases from J; junction bases left unmatched: 8. This chain's CDR3 is CASSLNRGSRNQPQHF. The CDR3 DNA reads TGTGCCAGCAGCTTAAACAGGGGATCTCGGAATCAGCCCCAGCATTTT.